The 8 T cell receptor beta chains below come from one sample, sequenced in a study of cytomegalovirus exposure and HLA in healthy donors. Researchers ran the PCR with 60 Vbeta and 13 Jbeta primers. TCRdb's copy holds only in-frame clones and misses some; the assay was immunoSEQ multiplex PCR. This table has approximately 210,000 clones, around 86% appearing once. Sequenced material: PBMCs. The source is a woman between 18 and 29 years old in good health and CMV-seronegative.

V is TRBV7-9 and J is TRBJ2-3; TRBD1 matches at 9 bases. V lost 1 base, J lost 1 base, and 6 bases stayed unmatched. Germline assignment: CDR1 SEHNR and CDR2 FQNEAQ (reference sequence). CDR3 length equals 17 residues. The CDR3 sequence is CASSLVRGTGRTDTQYF. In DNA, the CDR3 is TGTGCCAGCAGCTTAGTTCGCGGGACAGGGCGCACAGATACGCAGTATTTT.

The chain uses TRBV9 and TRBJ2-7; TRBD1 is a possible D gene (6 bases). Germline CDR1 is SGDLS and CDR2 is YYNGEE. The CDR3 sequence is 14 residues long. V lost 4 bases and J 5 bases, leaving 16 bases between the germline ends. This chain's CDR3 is CASSYPQEGDEQYF. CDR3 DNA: TGTGCCAGCAGCTATCCCCAAGAGGGGGACGAGCAGTACTTC.

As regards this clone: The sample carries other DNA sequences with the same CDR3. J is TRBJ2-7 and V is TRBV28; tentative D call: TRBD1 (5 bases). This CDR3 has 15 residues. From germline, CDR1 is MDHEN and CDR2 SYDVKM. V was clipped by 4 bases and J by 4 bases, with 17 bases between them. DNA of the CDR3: TGTGCCAGCAGTTACCCCGGGCAGGGTAGTTACGAGCAGTACTTC. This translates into CASSYPGQGSYEQYF.

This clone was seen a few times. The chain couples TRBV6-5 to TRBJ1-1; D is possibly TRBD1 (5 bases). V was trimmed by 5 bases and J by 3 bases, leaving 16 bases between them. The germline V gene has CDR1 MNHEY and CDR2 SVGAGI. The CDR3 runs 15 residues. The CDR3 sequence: CASSSFGGGDTEAFF. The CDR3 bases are TGTGCCAGCAGTAGCTTTGGGGGAGGGGACACTGAAGCTTTCTTT.

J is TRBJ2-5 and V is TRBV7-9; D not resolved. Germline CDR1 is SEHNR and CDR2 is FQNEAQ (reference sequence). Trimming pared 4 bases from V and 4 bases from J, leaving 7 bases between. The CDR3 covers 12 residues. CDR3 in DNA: TGTGCCAGCAGCTATGGCGGAGAGACCCAGTACTTC. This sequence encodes CASSYGGETQYF. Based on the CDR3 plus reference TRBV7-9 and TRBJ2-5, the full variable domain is DTGVSQNPRHKITKRGQNVTFRCDPISEHNRLYWYRQTLGQGPEFLTYFQNEAQLEKSRLLSDRFSAERPKGSFSTLEIQRTEQGDSAMYLCASSYGGETQYFGPGTRLLVL.

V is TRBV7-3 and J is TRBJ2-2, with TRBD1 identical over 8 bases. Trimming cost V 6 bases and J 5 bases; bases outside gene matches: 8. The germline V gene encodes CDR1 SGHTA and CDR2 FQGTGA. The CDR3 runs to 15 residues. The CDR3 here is CASSSPGQATGELFF. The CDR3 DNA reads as TGTGCCAGCAGTTCACCGGGACAGGCGACCGGGGAGCTGTTTTTT. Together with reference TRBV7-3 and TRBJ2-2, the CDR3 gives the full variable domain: GAGVSQTPSNKVTEKGKYVELRCDPISGHTALYWYRQSLGQGPEFLIYFQGTGAADDSGLPNDRFFAVRPEGSVSTLKIQRTERGDSAVYLCASSSPGQATGELFFGEGSRLTVL.

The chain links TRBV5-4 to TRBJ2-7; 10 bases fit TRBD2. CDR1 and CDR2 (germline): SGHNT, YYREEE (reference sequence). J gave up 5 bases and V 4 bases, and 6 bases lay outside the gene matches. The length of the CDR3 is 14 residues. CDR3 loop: CASSLRLAGDEQYF. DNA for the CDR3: TGTGCCAGCAGCCTTCGGCTAGCGGGAGACGAGCAGTACTTC.

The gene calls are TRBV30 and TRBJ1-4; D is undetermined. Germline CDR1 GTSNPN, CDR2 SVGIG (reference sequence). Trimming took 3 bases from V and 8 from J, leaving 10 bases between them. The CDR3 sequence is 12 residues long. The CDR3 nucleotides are TGTGCCTGGAGGAGGTCGGCAGAAAAACTGTTTTTT. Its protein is CAWRRSAEKLFF.